These 2 T cell receptor beta chains came from one sample sequenced in a study of control samples from healthy donors and cancer patients. The assay was immunoSEQ multiplex PCR, and TCRdb's table has in-frame clones only and misses some. The table lists 80,000 or so clones, roughly 92% of them singletons. The sample consisted of blood. The origin of the receptors is a woman aged 60-75 years in good health.

The V gene is TRBV24-1, the J gene TRBJ2-1; a possible D gene is TRBD1 (5 bases). Germline CDR1 KGHDR, CDR2 SFDVKD. This CDR3 is built from 14 residues. V was trimmed by 1 base and J by 15 bases, leaving 18 bases between them. For the CDR3, the DNA is TGTGCCACCAGTGATTTAAGGGGCGGACCACATCGGTTCTTC. It specifies CATSDLRGGPHRFF.

CDR3 coding DNA: TGTGCCAGCAGCCCTAGAGGGCCGGAGACCCAGTACTTC. This sequence encodes CASSPRGPETQYF. The chain has TRBV28 and TRBJ2-5; possible D gene TRBD2, 5 bases. This CDR3 has 13 residues. CDR1 is MDHEN, CDR2 SYDVKM, per germline. Deletions cut 6 bases from V and 5 bases from J, with 13 bases between.